One TCR beta chain is described in this entry. At the DNA level, this CDR3 is encoded by other sequences in the same sample as well. These data originate in a study of T cell responses to AZD1222 COVID-19 vaccine. This CDR3 contains 13 residues. The germline gives CDR1 MGHRA, CDR2 YSYEKL. Trimming removed 4 bases at V and 2 bases at J, with 8 bases between. Produced via immunoSEQ multiplex PCR; TCRdb's table is partial and in-frame only. This table has some 130,000 clones, 93% appearing once. The source material was peripheral blood, sampled on day 0 of AZD1222 vaccination. The sequence was obtained from an adult in good health. This rearrangement joins TRBV4-1 to TRBJ1-2; tentative D call: TRBD1 (5 bases). The CDR3 DNA follows: TGCGCCAGCAGCCGGGACGGAAACTATGGCTACACCTTC. It yields the protein CASSRDGNYGYTF.